This TCR beta chain was retrieved from a study of Graves' ophthalmopathy and Graves' hyperthyroidism (dated by TCRdb to the late 2010s). About the study as a whole: Peripheral blood was collected before any treatment was given, at the time of initial diagnosis. After sampling, hyperthyroidism patients received methimazole starting at 30 mg daily, and ophthalmopathy patients received high-dose intravenous methylprednisolone. In total, 135 blood samples were TCR-sequenced: 40 to 45 ophthalmopathy, roughly 80 hyperthyroidism and about 17 hyperthyroidism-to-ophthalmopathy patients. In roughly 6 hyperthyroidism patients, T-cell repertoires of thyroid tissue and blood were compared. The 80 to 100 discovery patients were randomly divided into training and test sets at a 7:3 ratio. An independent validation cohort was composed of some 18 hyperthyroidism patients and around 16 patients who later progressed from hyperthyroidism to ophthalmopathy. To tell Graves' ophthalmopathy apart from Graves' hyperthyroidism, and to predict which patients would progress to ophthalmopathy, the study relied on TCR beta repertoire signatures. To explore V-J signatures that distinguish ophthalmopathy from hyperthyroidism, a discovery set of 95 to 100 patients was enrolled, made up of about 40 with ophthalmopathy and 57 with stable hyperthyroidism.

The ophthalmopathy patients had moderately to severely active disease, with a Clinical Activity Score of 3 or higher, a NOSPECS grade of 4 or higher, and a disease duration of less than 3 months. Patients with other autoimmune diseases, uncontrolled infections, pregnancy or lactation were excluded. Clinical symptoms, serum thyroxine, TRAb, thyroid ultrasound and orbital computed tomography were used for diagnosis. Using Ficoll-Paque density gradient centrifugation, PBMCs were isolated from 8.5 to 10 ml of fresh peripheral blood. Trizol reagent was used to extract the total RNA, and its quality was then checked on an Agilent 2100 Bioanalyzer. In the germline V gene, CDR1 corresponds to MDHEN and CDR2 to SYDVKM. The CDR3 spans 14 residues, from the cysteine through the phenylalanine. The only DNA kept is the CDR3, 42 bases in frame from the first base. TCR beta CDR3 regions were amplified from RNA transcripts for repertoire sequencing. HTBI primers and the Qiagen OneStep RT-PCR kit were used in a first-round RT-PCR, which was followed by a second-round multiplex PCR, size selection and purification. The libraries underwent paired-end sequencing with 100 bp reads on an Illumina HiSeq2000. Per the source publication's procedure: SOAPnuke was used for read processing, and reads with adapters, uncalled bases, a mean Phred below 15, or no exact constant-primer or identifier match were discarded. COPE v1.2.5 was used to merge the high-quality paired reads. Each unique nucleotide sequence was defined as a clonotype, and clonotypes were aligned to IMGT TRB V, D and J references with MiTCR v1.1. The analysis was limited to V-J combinations with a frequency above 0.0001, which together covered 99.2% of repertoires. For each V-J combination, a TCR clonal expansion and chaos score was defined as the ratio of F50 clonal expansion to chaos observed in the TCRdist matrix. Welch's t-statistics and random forest were used to narrow the features down to around 12 V-J combinations, which were then fed into a naive Bayes classifier. Thyroid-blood repertoire similarity was quantified with the Morisita-Horn index. TCRdb reran the public reads through fastp at Q25 and MiXCR, keeping productive beta chains. Merged by CDR3 protein, the rows form single entries marked with the most common genes and DNA. Clone size and V and J calls follow TCRdb, not the original study. The sample records roughly 480,000 distinct CDR3 sequences, around an eighth of which are singletons. The ten largest clones represent roughly 9.8% of the sample.

What the study reported, not specific to this receptor: In validation, the model predicted ophthalmopathy progression with 70.59% sensitivity and less than 80% specificity; 12 predicted patients were CT-confirmed with GO in a median of 6.5 months. Most of the expanded thyroid clonotypes with a frequency above 0.001 were also detected in blood, and it was suggested that the thyroid immune response may be reflected by blood repertoires. Ophthalmopathy was separated from stable hyperthyroidism by the 13-signature model with just under 90% sensitivity and just under 84% specificity in cross-validation and with 80%/75% in the test set. No statistical method was used to set the sample size in advance, and the investigators knew which group each participant was assigned to.

For this clonotype: Its recognized antigen is unknown. A junction boundary mismatches the germline segment, possibly from a read error.

The chain was built from TRBV28 and TRBJ1-2, and possibly TRBD1, on 6 matching bases. Material for sequencing was blood. The clonotype comes from a woman younger than 45 with Graves' ophthalmopathy. Donor details come from another sample of the same person, matched by shared clones. The DNA is TGTGCCAGCAGCCGGGACATAGACTATTATGGTTACACCTTC. This yields the protein CASSRDIDYYGYTF.